What follows is one TCR beta chain and its context. Other DNA sequences in this specimen translate into the identical CDR3. How the authors handled the data: The assay estimated nucleated cells by amplifying reference gene primers. Here immunoSEQ multiplex PCR was the method, and the copy in TCRdb shows in-frame clones only, minus some. That table supplies the V and J calls and clone size; D and trimming were determined from the DNA. This sample has 100,000 to 150,000 clones, with over 70% found just once. The data were taken from a study of blood T cell repertoires in COVID-19. The junction had 4 bases not matched to a gene; V was cut back by 3 bases and J by 1 base. Germline V lookup: CDR1 LNHDA, CDR2 SQIVND (reference sequence). This CDR3 comprises 15 residues.

The chain combines TRBV19 with TRBJ2-3, with 7 positions matching TRBD2. This TCR was recovered from a woman aged 45-59 years with acute or convalescent COVID-19. The sequenced sample was peripheral blood. CDR3 sequence (DNA): TGTGCCAGTAGTATTGGTCTAGCGGGCACAGATACGCAGTATTTT. It specifies CASSIGLAGTDTQYF.